This T cell receptor (beta chain) was identified during a study of shared clonotypes between healthy human individuals. Over several immunoSEQ plates, each subset's genomic DNA was distributed in even portions. Data came from immunoSEQ multiplex PCR; TCRdb stores just in-frame clones and leaves some out. The data contain over a million clones, just under 99% of them seen just once; the ten biggest clones take up under 0.45%. Study observations and caveats: Apart from blood, nothing was sampled; tissue repertoires likely differ. Rarefaction showed that sequencing of sorted subsets was incomplete (despite large depth). Estimated richness was generally greater in naive than memory subsets.

This clone was counted only a few times. Its antigen is currently unknown. V was shortened by 4 bases and J by 5 bases, with 18 bases between the two germline ends. CDR1 and CDR2 from the germline V gene are SGDLS and YYNGEE. The CDR3 loop spans 15 amino acids. What was sequenced was naive CD4+ T cells sorted from blood. This sample's subset: CD45RA+ positively selected. The clonotype was recovered from a young man in good health. This sequence joins TRBV9 and TRBJ2-5; D may correspond to TRBD1 or TRBD2 (5 bases each). The CDR3 region is CASSTRDLMMETQYF. The CDR3 coding sequence is TGTGCCAGCAGCACCCGGGACCTAATGATGGAGACCCAGTACTTC.